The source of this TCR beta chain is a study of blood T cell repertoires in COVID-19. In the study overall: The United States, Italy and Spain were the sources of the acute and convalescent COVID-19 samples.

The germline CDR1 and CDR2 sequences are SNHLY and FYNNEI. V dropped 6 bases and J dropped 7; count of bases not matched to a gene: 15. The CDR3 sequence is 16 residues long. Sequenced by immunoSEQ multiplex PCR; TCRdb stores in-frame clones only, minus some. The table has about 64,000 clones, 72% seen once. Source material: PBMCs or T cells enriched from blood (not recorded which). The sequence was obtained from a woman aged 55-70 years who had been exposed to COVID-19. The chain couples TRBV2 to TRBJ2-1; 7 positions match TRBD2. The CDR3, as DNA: TGTGCCAGCAGCCTCGGAAATCGCGGGGGATTAAATGAGCAGTTCTTC. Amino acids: CASSLGNRGGLNEQFF.